Below, 2 T cell receptor beta chains from the same sample are listed, as sequenced in a study of identical twins. TCRdb re-called the 5' RACE reads with MiXCR, one entry per CDR3 protein. The sample carries a few hundred thousand distinct CDR3 sequences, around 24% recorded once. These data were likewise used in another study, on T cells expressing NK-cell markers.

The sample consisted of CD4+ T cells sorted from blood. These receptors were collected from a woman younger than 35 in good health.

Ten or more counts support this clonotype. This chain links TRBV5-6 with TRBJ2-7, with a possible D match to TRBD2 (6 bases). The CDR3 has 14 amino acids. Per germline, CDR1 SGHDT and CDR2 YYEEEE. Trimming removed 0 bases from V and 6 bases from J, with 13 bases in between. The CDR3 protein is CASSLVPVGGEQYF. The CDR3 DNA follows: TGTGCCAGCAGCTTGGTACCGGTCGGGGGCGAGCAGTACTTC.

This chain connects TRBV18 to TRBJ1-5; the D is unclear. V lost 2 bases to trimming and J lost 3 bases, with 8 bases between them. CDR3 length: 14 amino acids. Germline CDR1 reads KGHSH; CDR2 reads LQKENI. For the CDR3, the DNA is TGTGCCAGCTCACCAGGCGGGCACAATCAGCCCCAGCATTTT. As protein: CASSPGGHNQPQHF. Full variable domain (outside the CDR3, taken from reference TRBV18 and TRBJ1-5): NAGVMQNPRHLVRRRGQEARLRCSPMKGHSHVYWYRQLPEEGLKFMVYLQKENIIDESGMPKERFSAEFPKEGPSILRIQQVVRGDSAAYFCASSPGGHNQPQHFGDGTRLSIL.